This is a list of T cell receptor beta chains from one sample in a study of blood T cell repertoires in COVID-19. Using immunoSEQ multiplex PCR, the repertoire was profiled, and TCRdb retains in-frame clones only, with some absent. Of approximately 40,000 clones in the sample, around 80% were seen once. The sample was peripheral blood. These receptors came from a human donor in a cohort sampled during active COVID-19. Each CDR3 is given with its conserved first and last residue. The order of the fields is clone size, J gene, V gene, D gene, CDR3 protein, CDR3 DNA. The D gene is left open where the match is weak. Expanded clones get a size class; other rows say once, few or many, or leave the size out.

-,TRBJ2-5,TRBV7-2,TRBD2,CASSLRASGVETQYF,TGTGCCAGCAGCTTAAGAGCTAGCGGGGTTGAGACCCAGTACTTC
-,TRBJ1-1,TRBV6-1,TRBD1,CASSDQDRANTEAFF,TGTGCCAGCAGTGATCAGGACAGGGCGAACACTGAAGCTTTCTTT
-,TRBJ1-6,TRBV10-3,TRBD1,CAIRGQGGSPLHF,TGTGCCATCAGAGGACAGGGGGGATCACCCCTCCACTTT
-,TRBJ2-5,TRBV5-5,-,CASSATGVETQYF,TGTGCCAGCAGCGCGACAGGAGTAGAGACCCAGTACTTC
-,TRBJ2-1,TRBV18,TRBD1,CASSSTTGEYNEQFF,TGTGCCAGCTCATCTACGACAGGGGAGTACAATGAGCAGTTCTTC
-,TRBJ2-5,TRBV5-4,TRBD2,CASSWTSGGALETQYF,TGTGCCAGCAGCTGGACTAGCGGGGGGGCCTTGGAGACCCAGTACTTC
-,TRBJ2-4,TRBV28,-,CASSLRGIAKNIQYF,TGTGCCAGCAGTTTGAGGGGGATAGCCAAAAACATTCAGTACTTC
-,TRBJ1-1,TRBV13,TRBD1,CASSLGLRDRKAFF,TGTGCCAGCAGCTTAGGCCTTAGGGACAGGAAAGCTTTCTTT
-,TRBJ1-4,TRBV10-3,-,CAISDKTTNEKLFF,TGTGCCATCAGTGATAAAACAACTAATGAAAAACTGTTTTTT
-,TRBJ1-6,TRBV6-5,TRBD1,CASSDRDPGISPLHF,TGTGCCAGCAGCGACAGGGACCCCGGGATTTCACCCCTCCACTTT
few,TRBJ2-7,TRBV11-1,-,CASRPHDGLYEQYF,TGTGCCAGCAGACCCCACGACGGGTTATACGAGCAGTACTTC
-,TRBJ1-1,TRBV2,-,CASSVGRGEAEAFF,TGTGCCAGCAGTGTGGGGAGGGGGGAGGCTGAAGCTTTCTTT
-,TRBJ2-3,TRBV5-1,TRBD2,CASTILAGKADTQYF,TGCGCCAGCACCATACTAGCGGGGAAGGCAGATACGCAGTATTTT
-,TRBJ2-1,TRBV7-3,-,CASSPRQGGINEQFF,TGTGCCAGCAGCCCACGGCAGGGGGGTATCAATGAGCAGTTCTTC
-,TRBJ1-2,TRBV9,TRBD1,CASTERSGGSGGYTF,TGTGCCAGCACCGAAAGATCAGGGGGAAGTGGGGGCTACACCTTC
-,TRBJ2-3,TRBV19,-,CASSIRGAGPADTQYF,TGTGCCAGTAGTATACGGGGGGCAGGGCCCGCAGATACGCAGTATTTT
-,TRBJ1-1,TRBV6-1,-,CASSEPTGIEAFF,TGTGCCAGCAGTGAACCGACGGGAATTGAAGCTTTCTTT
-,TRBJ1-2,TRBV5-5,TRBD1,CASSSTTGTGYGYTF,TGTGCCAGCAGCTCCACGACAGGGACTGGATATGGCTACACCTTC
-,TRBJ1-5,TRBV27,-,CASGAVGAGQPQHF,TGTGCCAGCGGCGCTGTGGGGGCGGGTCAGCCCCAGCATTTT
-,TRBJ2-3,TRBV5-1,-,CASSLGTGPSTDTQYF,TGCGCCAGCAGCTTGGGTACAGGGCCAAGCACAGATACGCAGTATTTT
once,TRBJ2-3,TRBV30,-,CAWGRGGFSTDTQYF,TGTGCCTGGGGTAGGGGGGGCTTTAGCACAGATACGCAGTATTTT
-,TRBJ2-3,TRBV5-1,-,CASSSGGSSTDTQYF,TGCGCCAGCAGCTCTGGGGGCTCGAGCACAGATACGCAGTATTTT
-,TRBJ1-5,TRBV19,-,CASSGTPGQPQHF,TGTGCCAGTAGTGGAACCCCAGGTCAGCCCCAGCATTTT
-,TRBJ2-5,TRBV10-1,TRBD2,CASSEGLAGLQETQYF,TGCGCCAGCAGCGAGGGACTAGCGGGGCTTCAAGAGACCCAGTACTTC
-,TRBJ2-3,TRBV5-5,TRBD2,CASSWDYSTDTQYF,TGTGCCAGCAGCTGGGACTATTCCACAGATACGCAGTATTTT
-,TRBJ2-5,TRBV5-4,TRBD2,CASSSMGGEETQYF,TGTGCCAGCAGCTCGATGGGGGGGGAGGAGACCCAGTACTTC
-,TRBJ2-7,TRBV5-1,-,CASSFQGWNSYEQYF,TGCGCCAGCAGCTTTCAGGGCTGGAACTCCTACGAGCAGTACTTC
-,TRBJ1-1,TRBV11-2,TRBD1,CASSLGDRSEVNTEAFF,TGTGCCAGCAGCTTAGGGGACAGGTCAGAAGTGAACACTGAAGCTTTCTTT
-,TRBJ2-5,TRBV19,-,CASSNPRETQYF,TGTGCCAGTAGTAATCCCCGGGAGACCCAGTACTTC
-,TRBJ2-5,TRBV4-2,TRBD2,CASSRQPGTRQETQYF,TGTGCCAGCAGCCGCCAACCCGGGACTAGGCAAGAGACCCAGTACTTC
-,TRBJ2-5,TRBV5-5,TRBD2,CASTVIAGGQETQYF,TGTGCCAGCACCGTAATCGCGGGGGGCCAAGAGACCCAGTACTTC
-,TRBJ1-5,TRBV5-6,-,CASSFSTGRQPQHF,TGTGCCAGCAGCTTTAGTACAGGGCGTCAGCCCCAGCATTTT
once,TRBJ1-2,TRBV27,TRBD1,CASSYQDRGDYTF,TGTGCCAGCAGTTATCAGGACAGGGGCGACTACACCTTC
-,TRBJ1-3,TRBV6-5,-,CASSYEGSGNTIYF,TGTGCCAGCAGTTACGAGGGCTCTGGAAACACCATATATTTT
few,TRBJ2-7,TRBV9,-,CASSEWPGQMSYEQYF,TGTGCCAGCAGCGAGTGGCCGGGACAAATGTCCTACGAGCAGTACTTC
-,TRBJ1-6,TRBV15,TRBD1,CATSTGQGSSPLHF,TGTGCCACCAGCACCGGACAGGGGAGTTCACCCCTCCACTTT
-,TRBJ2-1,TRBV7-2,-,CASSLVRAGYNEQFF,TGTGCCAGCAGCTTAGTCAGGGCTGGCTACAATGAGCAGTTCTTC
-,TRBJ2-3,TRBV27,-,CASSLGPYWVGTDTQYF,TGTGCCAGCAGTTTGGGCCCATACTGGGTGGGCACAGATACGCAGTATTTT
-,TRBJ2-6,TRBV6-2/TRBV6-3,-,CASSYSETGTGANVLTF,TGTGCCAGCAGTTACTCTGAAACAGGGACCGGGGCCAACGTCCTGACTTTC
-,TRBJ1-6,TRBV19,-,CASSPAGYNSPLHF,TGTGCCAGTAGCCCCGCCGGGTATAATTCACCCCTCCACTTT
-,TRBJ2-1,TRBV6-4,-,CASSHRDSGYNEQFF,TGTGCCAGCAGCCACCGGGACTCAGGTTACAATGAGCAGTTCTTC
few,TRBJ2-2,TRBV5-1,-,CASSGTLTSGELFF,TGCGCCAGCTCCGGGACACTGACCAGCGGGGAGCTGTTTTTT